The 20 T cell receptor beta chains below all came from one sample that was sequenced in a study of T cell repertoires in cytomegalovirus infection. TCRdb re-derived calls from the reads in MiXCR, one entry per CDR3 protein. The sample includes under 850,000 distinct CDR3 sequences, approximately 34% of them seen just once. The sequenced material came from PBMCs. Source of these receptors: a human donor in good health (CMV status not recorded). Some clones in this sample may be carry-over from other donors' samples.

The DNA for the CDR3 is TGTGCCAGCAGTTTCATCAGGGGGAGCTCCTACGAGCAGTACTTC. Its protein is CASSFIRGSSYEQYF. V gene TRBV7-9 combines with J gene TRBJ2-7, with 7 bases fitting TRBD1. Germline loops: CDR1 SEHNR, CDR2 FQNEAQ (reference sequence). With V trimmed by 6 bases and J by 0 bases, 8 bases remained unmatched. The CDR3 is 15 amino acids.

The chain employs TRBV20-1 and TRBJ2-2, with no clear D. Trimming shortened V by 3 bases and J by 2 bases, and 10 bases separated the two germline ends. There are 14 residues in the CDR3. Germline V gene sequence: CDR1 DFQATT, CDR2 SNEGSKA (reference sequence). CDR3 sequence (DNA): TGCAGTGCTAGGGTACCGGCCAACACCGGGGAGCTGTTTTTT. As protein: CSARVPANTGELFF.

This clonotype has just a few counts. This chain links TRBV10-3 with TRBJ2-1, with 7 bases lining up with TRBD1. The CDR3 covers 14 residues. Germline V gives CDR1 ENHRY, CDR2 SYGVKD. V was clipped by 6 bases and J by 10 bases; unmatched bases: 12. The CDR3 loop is CAISAQQGSGEQFF. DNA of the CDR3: TGTGCCATCAGCGCGCAACAGGGGTCCGGGGAGCAGTTCTTC.

CDR3 loop: CASSLSGRYGYTF. Here the CDR3 DNA reads TGTGCCAGCAGCTTGTCAGGGCGATATGGCTACACCTTC. The V call is TRBV7-6, the J call TRBJ1-2, with D possibly matching TRBD1 (5 bases). The CDR3 loop spans 13 amino acids. V lost 3 bases and J lost 5, with 10 bases in between. Germline V gives CDR1 SGHVS, CDR2 FNYEAQ.

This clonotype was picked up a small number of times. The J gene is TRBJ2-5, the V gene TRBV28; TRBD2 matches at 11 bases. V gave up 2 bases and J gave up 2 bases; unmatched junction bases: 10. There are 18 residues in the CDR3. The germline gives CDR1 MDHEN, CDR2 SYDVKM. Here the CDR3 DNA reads TGTGCCAGCAGTTTAGGTCTAGCGGGAGGACGCACTCAAGAGACCCAGTACTTC. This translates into CASSLGLAGGRTQETQYF.

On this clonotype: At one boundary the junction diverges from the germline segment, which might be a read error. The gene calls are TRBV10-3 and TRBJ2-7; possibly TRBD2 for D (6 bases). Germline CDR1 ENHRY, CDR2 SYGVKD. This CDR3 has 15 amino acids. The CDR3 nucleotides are TGTGCCATCAGTGAGCCCCGGCGGGGTTTCTACAAGCAGTACTTC. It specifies CAISEPRRGFYKQYF.

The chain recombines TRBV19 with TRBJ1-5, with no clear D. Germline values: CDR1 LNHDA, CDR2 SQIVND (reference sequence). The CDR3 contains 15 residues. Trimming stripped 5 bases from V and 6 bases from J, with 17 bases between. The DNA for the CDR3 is TGTGCCAGTAGTGACCCGGGAGCCTCCATTCAGCCCCAGCATTTT. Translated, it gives CASSDPGASIQPQHF.

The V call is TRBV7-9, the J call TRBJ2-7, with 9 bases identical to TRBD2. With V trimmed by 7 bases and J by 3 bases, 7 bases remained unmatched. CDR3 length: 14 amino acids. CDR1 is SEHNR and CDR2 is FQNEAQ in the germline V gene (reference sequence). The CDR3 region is CASTATSGFYEQYF. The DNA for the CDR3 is TGTGCCAGCACCGCGACTAGCGGATTCTACGAGCAGTACTTC. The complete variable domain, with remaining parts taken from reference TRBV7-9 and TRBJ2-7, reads DTGVSQNPRHKITKRGQNVTFRCDPISEHNRLYWYRQTLGQGPEFLTYFQNEAQLEKSRLLSDRFSAERPKGSFSTLEIQRTEQGDSAMYLCASTATSGFYEQYFGPGTRLTVT.

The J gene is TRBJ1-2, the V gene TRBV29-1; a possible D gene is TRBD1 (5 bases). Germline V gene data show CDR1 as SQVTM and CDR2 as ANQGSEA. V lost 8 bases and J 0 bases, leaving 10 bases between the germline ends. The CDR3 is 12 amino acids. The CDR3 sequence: CSSETANYGYTF. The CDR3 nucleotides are TGCAGCTCAGAGACAGCTAACTATGGCTACACCTTC.

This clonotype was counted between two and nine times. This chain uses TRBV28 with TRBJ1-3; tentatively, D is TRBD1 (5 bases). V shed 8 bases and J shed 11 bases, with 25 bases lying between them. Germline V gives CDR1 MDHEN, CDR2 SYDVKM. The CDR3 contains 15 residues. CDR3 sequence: CASGSLGPRMIPIYF. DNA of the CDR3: TGTGCCAGCGGATCTTTGGGACCCCGAATGATACCCATATATTTT. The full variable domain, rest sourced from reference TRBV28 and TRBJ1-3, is DVKVTQSSRYLVKRTGEKVFLECVQDMDHENMFWYRQDPGLGLRLIYFSYDVKMKEKGDIPEGYSVSREKKERFSLILESASTNQTSMYLCASGSLGPRMIPIYFGEGSWLTVV.

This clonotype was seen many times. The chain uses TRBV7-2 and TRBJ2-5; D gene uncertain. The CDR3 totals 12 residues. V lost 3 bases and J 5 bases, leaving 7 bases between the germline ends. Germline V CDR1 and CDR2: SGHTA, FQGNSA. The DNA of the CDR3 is TGTGCCAGCAGCTTTGTCGGTGAGACCCAGTACTTC. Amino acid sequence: CASSFVGETQYF.

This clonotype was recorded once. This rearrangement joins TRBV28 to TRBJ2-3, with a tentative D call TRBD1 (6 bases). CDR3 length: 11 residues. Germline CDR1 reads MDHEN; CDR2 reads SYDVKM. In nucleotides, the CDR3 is TGTGTAACGTCAGGGACACATACGCAGTATTTT. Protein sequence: CVTSGTHTQYF.

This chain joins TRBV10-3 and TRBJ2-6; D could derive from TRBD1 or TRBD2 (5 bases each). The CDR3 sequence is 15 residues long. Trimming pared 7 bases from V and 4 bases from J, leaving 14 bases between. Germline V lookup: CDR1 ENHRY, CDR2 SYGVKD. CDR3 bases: TGTGCCATCAAGGGCCCGGGGCAAGGGGCCAACGTCCTGACTTTC. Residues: CAIKGPGQGANVLTF.

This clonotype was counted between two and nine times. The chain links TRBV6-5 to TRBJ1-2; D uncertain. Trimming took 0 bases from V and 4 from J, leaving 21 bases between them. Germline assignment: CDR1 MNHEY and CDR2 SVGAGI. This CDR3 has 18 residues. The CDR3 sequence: CASSYSGQPLTKFYGYTF. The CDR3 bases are TGTGCCAGCAGTTACTCAGGGCAGCCTCTTACCAAATTCTATGGCTACACCTTC.

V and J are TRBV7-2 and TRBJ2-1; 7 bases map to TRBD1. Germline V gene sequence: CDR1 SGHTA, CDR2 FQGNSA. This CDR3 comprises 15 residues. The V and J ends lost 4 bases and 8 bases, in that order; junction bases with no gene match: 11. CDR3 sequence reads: CASSYRGVGQDEQFF. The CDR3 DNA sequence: TGTGCCAGCAGCTATAGAGGGGTCGGACAGGATGAGCAGTTCTTC. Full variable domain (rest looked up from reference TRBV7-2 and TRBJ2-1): GAGVSQSPSNKVTEKGKDVELRCDPISGHTALYWYRQSLGQGLEFLIYFQGNSAPDKSGLPSDRFSAERTGGSVSTLTIQRTQQEDSAVYLCASSYRGVGQDEQFFGPGTRLTVL.

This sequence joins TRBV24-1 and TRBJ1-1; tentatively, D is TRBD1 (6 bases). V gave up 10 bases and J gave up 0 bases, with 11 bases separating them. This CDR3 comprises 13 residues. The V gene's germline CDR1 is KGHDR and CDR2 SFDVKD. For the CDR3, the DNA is TGTGCCACTAGGGACACCATGAACACTGAAGCTTTCTTT. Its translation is CATRDTMNTEAFF.

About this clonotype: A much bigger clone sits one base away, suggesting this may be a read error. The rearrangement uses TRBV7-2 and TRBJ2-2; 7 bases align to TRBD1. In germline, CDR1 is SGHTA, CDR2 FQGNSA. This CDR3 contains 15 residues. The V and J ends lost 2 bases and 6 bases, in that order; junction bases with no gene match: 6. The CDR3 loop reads CASSLWGQLPGELFF. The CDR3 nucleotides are TGTGCCAGCAGCTTATGGGGACAGTTACCCGGGGAGCTGTTTTTT. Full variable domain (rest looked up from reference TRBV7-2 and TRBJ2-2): GAGVSQSPSNKVTEKGKDVELRCDPISGHTALYWYRQSLGQGLEFLIYFQGNSAPDKSGLPSDRFSAERTGGSVSTLTIQRTQQEDSAVYLCASSLWGQLPGELFFGEGSRLTVL.

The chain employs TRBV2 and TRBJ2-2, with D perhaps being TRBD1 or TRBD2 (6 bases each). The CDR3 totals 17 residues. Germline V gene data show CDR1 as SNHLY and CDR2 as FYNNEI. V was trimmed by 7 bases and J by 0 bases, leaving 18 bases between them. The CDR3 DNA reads TGTGCCAGCACACTCGAGGGGGGCACTCCGAACACCGGGGAGCTGTTTTTT. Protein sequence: CASTLEGGTPNTGELFF.

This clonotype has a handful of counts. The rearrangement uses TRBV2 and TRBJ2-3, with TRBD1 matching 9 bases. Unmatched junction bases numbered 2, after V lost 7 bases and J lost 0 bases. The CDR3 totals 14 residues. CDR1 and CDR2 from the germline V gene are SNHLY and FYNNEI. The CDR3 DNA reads TGTGCCAGCACCGGGACAGGGAGCACAGATACGCAGTATTTT. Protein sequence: CASTGTGSTDTQYF. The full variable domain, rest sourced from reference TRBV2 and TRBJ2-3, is EPEVTQTPSHQVTQMGQEVILRCVPISNHLYFYWYRQILGQKVEFLVSFYNNEISEKSEIFDDQFSVERPDGSNFTLKIRSTKLEDSAMYFCASTGTGSTDTQYFGPGTRLTVL.

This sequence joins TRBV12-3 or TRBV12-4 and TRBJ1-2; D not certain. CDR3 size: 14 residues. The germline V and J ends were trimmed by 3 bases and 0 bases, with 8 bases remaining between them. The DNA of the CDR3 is TGTGCCAGCAGTTTCGACGGCACTAACTATGGCTACACCTTC. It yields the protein CASSFDGTNYGYTF.